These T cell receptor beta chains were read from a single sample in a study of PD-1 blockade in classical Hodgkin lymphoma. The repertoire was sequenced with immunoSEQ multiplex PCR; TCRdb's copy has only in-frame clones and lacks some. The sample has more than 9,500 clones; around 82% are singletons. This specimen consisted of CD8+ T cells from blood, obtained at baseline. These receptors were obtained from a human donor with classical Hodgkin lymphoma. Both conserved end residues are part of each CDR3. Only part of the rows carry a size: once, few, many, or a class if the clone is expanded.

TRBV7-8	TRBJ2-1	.	CASSLARIAGGLGLKNEQFF
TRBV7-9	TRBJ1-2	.	CASRNPDSGQGYYGYTF
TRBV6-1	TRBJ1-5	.	CASRPSGDSNQPQHF
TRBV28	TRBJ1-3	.	CASRQEGGAGNTIYF
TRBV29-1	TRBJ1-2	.	CSVDVTGADYGYTF
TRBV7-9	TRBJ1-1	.	CASSLDRDVYMNTEAFF
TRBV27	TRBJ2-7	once	CASSLGTSSYEQYF
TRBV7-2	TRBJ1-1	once	CASSYPQFWRGNEAFF
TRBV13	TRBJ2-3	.	CASSEGTGFTDTQYF
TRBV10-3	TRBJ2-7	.	CAISEFNNPYEQYF
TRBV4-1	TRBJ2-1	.	CASSHLAGGPGNEQFF
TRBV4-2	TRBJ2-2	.	CASSQEVNTGELFF
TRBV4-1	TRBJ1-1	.	CASSQEFDGATEAFF
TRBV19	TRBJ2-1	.	CASSIRDRGLHEQFF
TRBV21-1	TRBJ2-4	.	CASSKVGTQENIQYF
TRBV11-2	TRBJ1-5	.	CASSLARGEGADQPQHF
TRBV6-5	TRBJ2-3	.	CASSDGDTQYF
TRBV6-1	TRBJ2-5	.	CASSEGSLPETQYF
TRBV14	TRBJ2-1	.	CASSQDSGSYNEQFF
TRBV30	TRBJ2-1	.	CAWAHRGARVNEQFF
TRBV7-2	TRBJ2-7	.	CASSFRDRGFEQYF
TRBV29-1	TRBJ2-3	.	CSVLKFTTSGRVITDTQYF
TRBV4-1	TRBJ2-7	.	CASSQQQGDEQYF
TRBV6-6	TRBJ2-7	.	CASIGDSTYEQYF